A single sample gave rise to the 27 T cell receptor beta chains below, sequenced in a study of PD-L1 blockade in urothelial cancer. The method was immunoSEQ multiplex PCR; TCRdb's version includes in-frame clones alone and lacks a portion of them. The sample holds 80,000 to 90,000 clones, roughly 84% seen once. Indicated time point: pretreatment peripheral blood. The starting material was PBMCs, obtained around atezolizumab (anti-PD-L1) treatment. These receptors were taken from a man aged 60-69 years with urothelial cancer.

This chain joins TRBV30 and TRBJ1-2; 10 positions agree with TRBD1. Germline CDR1 reads GTSNPN; CDR2 reads SVGIG (reference sequence). V shed 7 bases, J shed 8 bases, and the junction held 13 bases outside the gene matches. This CDR3 spans 14 amino acids. CDR3 bases: TGTGCCTCGACTCCGGACAGGGGGGTTGGGGGCTACACCTTC. It specifies CASTPDRGVGGYTF.

This clone was picked up one time. The chain couples TRBV5-6 to TRBJ2-1; 8 bases line up with TRBD1. This CDR3 is built from 18 residues. V shed 2 bases and J 4 bases; nucleotides not matched to a gene: 14. Germline loops: CDR1 SGHDT, CDR2 YYEEEE. As DNA, the CDR3 is TGTGCCAGCAGCTTTGGACAGGGTAGGTTAGCGGCGTACAATGAGCAGTTCTTC. It translates to CASSFGQGRLAAYNEQFF. Based on the CDR3 plus reference TRBV5-6 and TRBJ2-1, the full variable domain is DAGVTQSPTHLIKTRGQQVTLRCSPKSGHDTVSWYQQALGQGPQFIFQYYEEEERQRGNFPDRFSGHQFPNYSSELNVNALLLGDSALYLCASSFGQGRLAAYNEQFFGPGTRLTVL.

The V and J genes are TRBV14 and TRBJ1-1; 7 nucleotides agree with TRBD1. After removal of 0 bases from V and 0 bases from J, the junction contained 4 bases not matched to a gene. CDR3 length: 16 amino acids. The germline V gene has CDR1 SGHDN and CDR2 FVKESK. CDR3 sequence reads: CASSQEGGGMNTEAFF. CDR3 sequence (DNA): TGTGCCAGCAGCCAAGAAGGAGGGGGCATGAACACTGAAGCTTTCTTT.

This sequence joins TRBV18 and TRBJ2-3; 7 bases line up with TRBD2. With 6 bases clipped from V and 4 bases from J, the junction kept 13 bases outside the gene matches. Germline V gene data show CDR1 as KGHSH and CDR2 as LQKENI. CDR3 length equals 16 residues. Written as DNA, the CDR3 is TGTGCCAGCTCCCTGGTGGGAGGGTCGAGCGCAGATACGCAGTATTTT. Protein: CASSLVGGSSADTQYF.

Only a few counts were recorded for this clone. This sequence joins TRBV2 and TRBJ1-1; no reliable D call. Germline V gives CDR1 SNHLY, CDR2 FYNNEI. V was trimmed by 4 bases and J by 0 bases, leaving 6 bases between them. CDR3 length: 13 residues. The CDR3 reads CASSAEMNTEAFF. In nucleotides, the CDR3 is TGTGCCAGCAGTGCGGAGATGAACACTGAAGCTTTCTTT. Together with reference TRBV2 and TRBJ1-1, the CDR3 gives the full variable domain: EPEVTQTPSHQVTQMGQEVILRCVPISNHLYFYWYRQILGQKVEFLVSFYNNEISEKSEIFDDQFSVERPDGSNFTLKIRSTKLEDSAMYFCASSAEMNTEAFFGQGTRLTVV.

The chain employs TRBV29-1 and TRBJ1-1; a weak D match, TRBD1 (6 bases). The length of the CDR3 is 13 residues. The germline V gene encodes CDR1 SQVTM and CDR2 ANQGSEA. Trimming cost V 7 bases and J 11 bases, with 23 bases left between them. The CDR3 loop is CSGAGTKGREAFF. CDR3 sequence (DNA): TGCAGCGGAGCCGGGACAAAGGGACGAGAGGCTTTCTTT.

This clone was picked up a small number of times. V gene TRBV7-9 combines with J gene TRBJ2-2; 9 bases fit TRBD1. CDR1 is SEHNR and CDR2 is FQNEAQ in the germline V gene (reference sequence). The CDR3 sequence is 14 residues long. V shed 5 bases, J shed 7 bases, and the junction held 5 bases outside the gene matches. The CDR3 coding sequence is TGTGCCAGCAGCCCTGGGACAGGGATCGGGGAGCTGTTTTTT. This gives the protein CASSPGTGIGELFF.

This clone appeared a single time. The chain has TRBV30 and TRBJ2-5, with a possible D match to TRBD1 (6 bases). The CDR3 has 12 amino acids. The germline CDR1 and CDR2 sequences are GTSNPN and SVGIG (reference sequence). V was trimmed by 3 bases and J by 5 bases, leaving 10 bases between them. The CDR3 spells CAWRGAEETQYF. In DNA, the CDR3 is TGTGCCTGGAGGGGGGCGGAGGAGACCCAGTACTTC.

This chain links TRBV5-6 with TRBJ1-1; no firm D call. The V gene's germline CDR1 is SGHDT and CDR2 YYEEEE. The germline V and J ends were trimmed by 2 bases and 7 bases, with 6 bases remaining between them. The CDR3 length is 11 residues. Written as DNA, the CDR3 is TGTGCCAGCAGCTTTAGAGGTGAAGCTTTCTTT. Translating it yields CASSFRGEAFF. Filled out from reference TRBV5-6 and TRBJ1-1, the complete variable domain reads DAGVTQSPTHLIKTRGQQVTLRCSPKSGHDTVSWYQQALGQGPQFIFQYYEEEERQRGNFPDRFSGHQFPNYSSELNVNALLLGDSALYLCASSFRGEAFFGQGTRLTVV.

The rearrangement joins TRBV7-9 to TRBJ1-4; D not certain. Deletions cut 7 bases from V and 3 bases from J, with 15 bases between. CDR1 and CDR2 (germline): SEHNR, FQNEAQ (reference sequence). This CDR3 spans 15 amino acids. The CDR3 DNA follows: TGTGCCAGCACCGAAACAGCTAGCTCTAATGAAAAACTGTTTTTT. It yields the protein CASTETASSNEKLFF.

The chain carries TRBV5-1 and TRBJ2-1; TRBD2 might be the D (7 bases). CDR1 SGHRS and CDR2 YFSETQ come from the germline V gene. The CDR3 extends over 15 amino acids. V lost 4 bases to trimming and J lost 8 bases, with 19 bases between them. CDR3 DNA sequence: TGCGCCAGCAGCGACCCCGGGGGAGGGGGGTATGAGCAGTTCTTC. Translation: CASSDPGGGGYEQFF.

The chain carries TRBV19 and TRBJ2-5; D not resolved. The length of the CDR3 is 13 residues. The V end was cut by 7 bases, the J end by 7 bases, with 16 bases between. Germline V gene lookup returns CDR1 LNHDA and CDR2 SQIVND (reference sequence). CDR3 in amino acids: CASKSEAVGTQYF. The CDR3 DNA sequence: TGTGCCAGTAAGAGTGAAGCTGTTGGGACCCAGTACTTC.

The chain is built from TRBV11-2 and TRBJ2-1; 9 bases are shared with TRBD2. Per germline, CDR1 SGHAT and CDR2 FQNNGV. V shed 3 bases, J shed 3 bases, and the junction held 3 bases outside the gene matches. This CDR3 region has 15 residues. The CDR3 protein is CASSFGLANYNEQFF. CDR3 DNA: TGTGCCAGCAGCTTCGGACTAGCGAACTACAATGAGCAGTTCTTC. Full variable domain (remainder filled in from reference TRBV11-2 and TRBJ2-1): EAGVAQSPRYKIIEKRQSVAFWCNPISGHATLYWYQQILGQGPKLLIQFQNNGVVDDSQLPKDRFSAERLKGVDSTLKIQPAKLEDSAVYLCASSFGLANYNEQFFGPGTRLTVL.

The chain combines TRBV28 with TRBJ2-7; a possible D gene is TRBD2 (6 bases). Germline V CDR1 and CDR2: MDHEN, SYDVKM. The germline V and J ends were trimmed by 3 bases and 2 bases, with 14 bases remaining between them. This CDR3 region has 15 residues. CDR3 DNA: TGTGCCAGCAGTTTCCGGGGGATAAACCCCTACGAGCAGTACTTC. It codes for CASSFRGINPYEQYF.

V and J are TRBV2 and TRBJ1-5, with 12 bases that match TRBD1. Trimming at V came to 6 bases and at J to 7 bases, leaving 4 bases not matched to a gene. Germline assignment: CDR1 SNHLY and CDR2 FYNNEI. This CDR3 region has 14 residues. CDR3 bases: TGTGCCAGCAGGGGACAGGGGGCGTGGCAGCCCCAGCATTTT. Its translation: CASRGQGAWQPQHF.

The gene calls are TRBV2 and TRBJ2-2, with 9 positions matching TRBD1. The CDR3 consists of 15 residues. J gave up 5 bases and V 10 bases, and 11 bases lay outside the gene matches. CDR1 and CDR2 from the germline V gene are SNHLY and FYNNEI. The CDR3 protein is CATVQQGASTGELFF. The CDR3 region has the DNA TGTGCCACCGTACAACAGGGGGCGAGTACCGGGGAGCTGTTTTTT.

The chain joins TRBV2 to TRBJ1-2; a weak D match, TRBD1 (5 bases). Germline V gene lookup returns CDR1 SNHLY and CDR2 FYNNEI. V lost 8 bases and J 9 bases, leaving 16 bases between the germline ends. This CDR3 spans 12 amino acids. The DNA of the CDR3 is TGTGCCAGCGGACCGGGTGTGGGGCGCTACACCTTC. Residues: CASGPGVGRYTF. The whole variable domain, remainder taken from reference TRBV2 and TRBJ1-2, is EPEVTQTPSHQVTQMGQEVILRCVPISNHLYFYWYRQILGQKVEFLVSFYNNEISEKSEIFDDQFSVERPDGSNFTLKIRSTKLEDSAMYFCASGPGVGRYTFGSGTRLTVV.

The chain uses TRBV5-6 and TRBJ1-1, with 8 bases that match TRBD1. V was pared by 4 bases and J by 5 bases, with 10 bases of the junction left unmatched. Germline CDR1 reads SGHDT; CDR2 reads YYEEEE. This CDR3 spans 15 amino acids. CDR3: CASSPGTGRRTEAFF. The CDR3 DNA is TGTGCCAGCAGCCCGGGGACAGGAAGGAGGACTGAAGCTTTCTTT.

This chain links TRBV18 with TRBJ2-1; 8 positions agree with TRBD2. CDR1 is KGHSH and CDR2 is LQKENI in the germline V gene. With V trimmed by 3 bases and J by 9 bases, 10 bases remained unmatched. This CDR3 is built from 15 residues. The CDR3 DNA reads TGTGCCAGCTCACCCTATGTGACTAGCGAGATTGAGCAGTTCTTC. This codes for CASSPYVTSEIEQFF.

This chain uses TRBV6-5 with TRBJ1-1, with D perhaps TRBD1 (5 bases). The germline gives CDR1 MNHEY, CDR2 SVGAGI. The CDR3 has 13 residues. Trimming took off 2 bases at V and 1 base at J, with 5 bases between the two ends. DNA for the CDR3: TGTGCCAGCAGTTACAGGGGGAACACTGAAGCTTTCTTT. Encoded protein: CASSYRGNTEAFF.

The chain employs TRBV19 and TRBJ1-1, with 7 positions matching TRBD1. CDR1 is LNHDA, CDR2 SQIVND, per germline (reference sequence). This CDR3 spans 14 amino acids. After removal of 3 bases from V and 5 bases from J, the junction contained 6 bases not matched to a gene. CDR3 amino acids: CASSITGVVTEAFF. The DNA of the CDR3 is TGTGCCAGTAGTATTACAGGGGTTGTGACTGAAGCTTTCTTT. Full variable domain (missing parts from reference TRBV19 and TRBJ1-1): DGGITQSPKYLFRKEGQNVTLSCEQNLNHDAMYWYRQDPGQGLRLIYYSQIVNDFQKGDIAEGYSVSREKKESFPLTVTSAQKNPTAFYLCASSITGVVTEAFFGQGTRLTVV.

The V and J genes are TRBV30 and TRBJ1-3; D uncertain. V was pared by 0 bases and J by 2 bases, with 11 bases between. The CDR3 extends over 15 amino acids. The V gene's germline CDR1 is GTSNPN and CDR2 SVGIG (reference sequence). The CDR3 is CAWSVPGTTGNTIYF. The CDR3 DNA is TGTGCCTGGAGTGTACCCGGAACTACTGGAAACACCATATATTTT.

This clone is a singleton in its sample. The rearrangement joins TRBV5-1 to TRBJ2-7; 7 bases align to TRBD2. Germline V gives CDR1 SGHRS, CDR2 YFSETQ. Trimming removed 5 bases from V and 0 bases from J; junction bases left unmatched: 5. The CDR3 is made up of 14 amino acids. The CDR3 region is CASRIGGSSYEQYF. The CDR3 DNA is TGCGCCAGCAGGATCGGCGGGAGCTCCTACGAGCAGTACTTC.

This sequence joins TRBV6-5 and TRBJ2-1; 8 nucleotides match TRBD2. J gave up 7 bases and V 5 bases, and 10 bases lay outside the gene matches. Looked up from germline, CDR1 is MNHEY and CDR2 is SVGAGI. This CDR3 region has 15 residues. The CDR3 is CASSGTGTSENEQFF. CDR3 sequence (DNA): TGTGCCAGCAGTGGTACCGGGACTAGTGAAAATGAGCAGTTCTTC.

The chain combines TRBV10-3 with TRBJ2-7; possible D gene TRBD1, 6 bases. CDR3 size: 12 residues. Trimming removed 10 bases at V and 7 bases at J, with 17 bases between. Per germline, CDR1 ENHRY and CDR2 SYGVKD. CDR3 residues: CASSSGAQEQYF. In DNA, the CDR3 is TGTGCCAGCTCGTCAGGGGCGCAGGAGCAGTACTTC.

The chain recombines TRBV9 with TRBJ2-7, with TRBD2 identical over 9 bases. V shed 3 bases and J 4 bases; nucleotides not matched to a gene: 2. CDR1 and CDR2 (germline): SGDLS, YYNGEE. CDR3 length equals 13 residues. In DNA, the CDR3 is TGTGCCAGCAGCGAGACTAGCGGTTACGAGCAGTACTTC. Amino acid sequence: CASSETSGYEQYF. Looking up the rest from reference TRBV9 and TRBJ2-7 gives the full variable domain: DSGVTQTPKHLITATGQRVTLRCSPRSGDLSVYWYQQSLDQGLQFLIQYYNGEERAKGNILERFSAQQFPDLHSELNLSSLELGDSALYFCASSETSGYEQYFGPGTRLTVT.

V gene TRBV28 combines with J gene TRBJ2-7; D unresolved. V lost 3 bases, J lost 2 bases, and 8 bases lay in between. Germline CDR1 MDHEN, CDR2 SYDVKM. The CDR3 totals 13 residues. CDR3 residues: CASSLGSAYEQYF. For the CDR3, the DNA is TGTGCCAGCAGTTTGGGCTCAGCCTACGAGCAGTACTTC.